What follows are 18 T cell receptor beta chains derived from one specimen sequenced in a study of blood T cell repertoires in COVID-19. Generated by immunoSEQ multiplex PCR, the TCRdb table keeps only in-frame clones and is missing some. This table has about 270,000 clones, approximately 90% appearing once. The sequenced material came from PBMCs or T cells enriched from blood (not recorded which). The source is a woman in her twenties or thirties with acute COVID-19.

The genes are TRBV29-1 and TRBJ2-1; 9 bases align to TRBD2. The ends lost 7 bases at V and 0 bases at J; junction bases unmatched: 4. The germline CDR1 and CDR2 sequences are SQVTM and ANQGSEA. The CDR3 covers 14 residues. CDR3 nucleotides: TGCAGCGCCTATAGCGGGAGCTCCTACAATGAGCAGTTCTTC. It specifies CSAYSGSSYNEQFF.

The CDR3 bases are TGTGCCAGCAGCCCCCGGACTAGCGGGAGGGACGGGGAGCTGTTTTTT. Its protein is CASSPRTSGRDGELFF. The V gene is TRBV9, the J gene TRBJ2-2; 15 bases fit TRBD2. The CDR3 totals 16 residues. V lost 4 bases, J lost 7 bases, and 5 bases stayed unmatched. Germline lookup yields CDR1 SGDLS and CDR2 YYNGEE.

This clone was recorded once. The chain couples TRBV3-1 (or the pseudogene TRBV3-2) to TRBJ2-7; weak D call: TRBD1 (5 bases). The V gene's germline CDR1 is LGHDT and CDR2 YNNKEL (reference sequence). The CDR3 runs 12 residues. V was trimmed by 4 bases and J by 6 bases, leaving 10 bases between them. The CDR3 loop reads CASSRQGIEQYF. The CDR3 DNA sequence: TGTGCCAGCAGCCGGCAGGGAATCGAGCAGTACTTC.

This clone appeared once. The chain couples TRBV5-1 to TRBJ1-3, with D unclear. There are 14 residues in the CDR3. Germline lookup yields CDR1 SGHRS and CDR2 YFSETQ. V lost 4 bases to trimming and J lost 3 bases, with 11 bases between them. CDR3 protein: CASSRESFGNTIYF. In DNA, the CDR3 is TGCGCCAGCAGCCGAGAATCATTTGGAAACACCATATATTTT.

CDR3 DNA: TGTGCCAGCAGTTTCTTGGGACTAGCGGGGAACAATGAGCAGTTCTTC. Protein sequence: CASSFLGLAGNNEQFF. This sequence joins TRBV27 and TRBJ2-1, with TRBD2 matching over 13 bases. J was trimmed by 5 bases and V by 3 bases; bases with no gene match: 4. There are 16 residues in the CDR3. Per germline, CDR1 MNHEY and CDR2 SMNVEV (reference sequence).

The chain is built from TRBV6-5 and TRBJ2-1, with 8 nucleotides matching TRBD2. Trimming at V came to 6 bases and at J to 0 bases, leaving 4 bases not matched to a gene. There are 15 residues in the CDR3. Germline values: CDR1 MNHEY, CDR2 SVGAGI. The CDR3 nucleotides are TGTGCCAGCAGGCCCAGCGGGAGCTCCTACAATGAGCAGTTCTTC. The encoded protein is CASRPSGSSYNEQFF.

The chain combines TRBV28 with TRBJ1-5; a weak D match, TRBD1 (6 bases). This CDR3 comprises 16 residues. Per germline, CDR1 MDHEN and CDR2 SYDVKM. Deletions cut 1 base from V and 5 bases from J, with 15 bases between. CDR3 nucleotides: TGTGCCAGCAGTTTATATTCGGGGGGCGGGCATCAGCCCCAGCATTTT. Residues: CASSLYSGGGHQPQHF.

The rearrangement joins TRBV19 to TRBJ2-1; 8 bases match TRBD1. The germline CDR1 and CDR2 sequences are LNHDA and SQIVND (reference sequence). J was trimmed by 5 bases and V by 10 bases; bases with no gene match: 4. The CDR3 contains 12 residues. This CDR3 reads CATRTGNNEQFF. The DNA of the CDR3 is TGTGCCACACGGACAGGGAACAATGAGCAGTTCTTC. Based on the CDR3 plus reference TRBV19 and TRBJ2-1, the full variable domain is DGGITQSPKYLFRKEGQNVTLSCEQNLNHDAMYWYRQDPGQGLRLIYYSQIVNDFQKGDIAEGYSVSREKKESFPLTVTSAQKNPTAFYLCATRTGNNEQFFGPGTRLTVL.

The CDR3 region has the DNA TGTGCCAGCTCACCCACAGGTGAAGCCTATAATTCACCCCTCCACTTT. This codes for CASSPTGEAYNSPLHF. This chain uses TRBV18 with TRBJ1-6; D is perhaps TRBD1 (5 bases). The CDR3 contains 16 residues. V was trimmed by 3 bases and J by 2 bases, leaving 11 bases between them. CDR1 is KGHSH and CDR2 is LQKENI in the germline V gene.

CDR3 loop: CASSLGRGWDEQYF. CDR3 nucleotides: TGTGCCAGCAGCTTAGGGAGGGGATGGGACGAGCAGTACTTC. This rearrangement joins TRBV7-6 to TRBJ2-7, with a weak D call TRBD2 (6 bases). The V and J ends lost 1 base and 5 bases respectively, with 12 bases between them. CDR3 length: 14 amino acids. Germline V gives CDR1 SGHVS, CDR2 FNYEAQ.

Only one count was recorded for this clone. V and J are TRBV25-1 and TRBJ1-2, with 8 bases fitting TRBD1. The V segment lost 0 bases and the J segment 8 bases; nucleotides outside the gene matches: 11. Germline lookup yields CDR1 MGHDK and CDR2 SYGVNS. The CDR3 has 16 amino acids. CDR3 sequence (DNA): TGTGCCAGCAGTGAATATTGGGTCCAGGGGGCAGGAGGCTACACCTTC. Translated, it gives CASSEYWVQGAGGYTF.

The chain combines TRBV4-1 with TRBJ2-1; maybe TRBD1 (6 bases). V was cut by 4 bases and J by 8 bases, with 18 bases left in between. Germline assignment: CDR1 MGHRA and CDR2 YSYEKL. The CDR3 is made up of 15 amino acids. This CDR3 is CASSLGAGTFDEQFF. CDR3 coding DNA: TGCGCCAGCAGCCTAGGGGCAGGGACATTCGATGAGCAGTTCTTC.

V and J are TRBV11-2 and TRBJ2-7, with 7 nucleotides matching TRBD1. The CDR3 contains 14 residues. The junction had 11 bases not matched to a gene; V was cut back by 5 bases and J by 7 bases. Looked up from germline, CDR1 is SGHAT and CDR2 is FQNNGV. The DNA of the CDR3 is TGTGCCAGCAGCCTAAGCAACAGGGGCGGGGAGCAGTACTTC. It encodes CASSLSNRGGEQYF.

The chain links TRBV5-1 to TRBJ1-4; D remains unclear. Germline values: CDR1 SGHRS, CDR2 YFSETQ. CDR3 length equals 16 residues. V gave up 0 bases and J gave up 8 bases, with 17 bases separating them. The DNA for the CDR3 is TGCGCCAGCAGCTTGGCGTCAAACCCGGTCGGGGAAAAACTGTTTTTT. It encodes CASSLASNPVGEKLFF. Variable domain in full (rest from reference TRBV5-1 and TRBJ1-4): KAGVTQTPRYLIKTRGQQVTLSCSPISGHRSVSWYQQTPGQGLQFLFEYFSETQRNKGNFPGRFSGRQFSNSRSEMNVSTLELGDSALYLCASSLASNPVGEKLFFGSGTQLSVL.

V gene TRBV18 combines with J gene TRBJ1-6; 7 bases line up with TRBD1. V lost 5 bases and J lost 8; bases outside the gene matches: 12. The CDR3 length is 16 residues. Germline CDR1 KGHSH, CDR2 LQKENI. The CDR3 DNA reads as TGTGCCAGCTCAACCATAAGTCGACAGGGTGATTCACCCCTCCACTTT. This sequence encodes CASSTISRQGDSPLHF.

This clone was seen a handful of times. The gene calls are TRBV6-4 and TRBJ2-2, with TRBD1 as a possible D gene (6 bases). CDR3 length: 15 amino acids. Between the trimmed V and J ends, which lost 0 bases and 4 bases, there was a span of 9 bases. The germline CDR1 and CDR2 sequences are MRHNA and SNTAGT. The CDR3 DNA reads TGTGCCAGCAGTGACTCCTCAGGGGCCACCGGGGAGCTGTTTTTT. Translation gives CASSDSSGATGELFF.

The genes are TRBV5-1 and TRBJ2-3; 8 nucleotides agree with TRBD1. There are 14 residues in the CDR3. The trim removed 4 bases at V and 1 base at J, leaving 2 bases unmatched. CDR1 SGHRS and CDR2 YFSETQ come from the germline V gene. CDR3 sequence (DNA): TGCGCCAGCAGCGCGGGACAGGGCACAGATACGCAGTATTTT. Protein product: CASSAGQGTDTQYF.

The chain recombines TRBV10-2 with TRBJ2-1; TRBD2 matches at 9 bases. This CDR3 is 15 amino acids long. V gave up 8 bases and J gave up 7 bases; unmatched junction bases: 12. Per the germline V gene, CDR1 is WSHSY and CDR2 is SAAADI. The CDR3 DNA follows: TGCGCCAGCCGAGCGGGGGGAGGGCTGTTTAATGAGCAGTTCTTC. This codes for CASRAGGGLFNEQFF.